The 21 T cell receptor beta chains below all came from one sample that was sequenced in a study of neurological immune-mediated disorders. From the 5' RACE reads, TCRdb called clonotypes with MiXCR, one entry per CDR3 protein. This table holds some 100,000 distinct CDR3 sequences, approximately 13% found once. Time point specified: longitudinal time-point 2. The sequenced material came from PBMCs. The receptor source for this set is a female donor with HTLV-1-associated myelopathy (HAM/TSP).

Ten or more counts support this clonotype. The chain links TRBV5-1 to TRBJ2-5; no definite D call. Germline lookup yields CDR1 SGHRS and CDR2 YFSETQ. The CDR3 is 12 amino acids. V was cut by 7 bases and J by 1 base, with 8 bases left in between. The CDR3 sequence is CASSRVQETQYF. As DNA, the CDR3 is TGCGCCAGCTCAAGGGTCCAAGAGACCCAGTACTTC.

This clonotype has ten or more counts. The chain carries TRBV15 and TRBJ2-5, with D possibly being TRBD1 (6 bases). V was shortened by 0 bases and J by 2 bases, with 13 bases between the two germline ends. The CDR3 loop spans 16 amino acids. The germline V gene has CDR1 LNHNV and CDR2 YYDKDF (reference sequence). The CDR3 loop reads CATSRDRGRTQETQYF. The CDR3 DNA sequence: TGTGCCACCAGCAGAGATAGGGGGAGAACTCAAGAGACCCAGTACTTC. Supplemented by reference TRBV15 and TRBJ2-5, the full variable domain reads DAMVIQNPRYQVTQFGKPVTLSCSQTLNHNVMYWYQQKSSQAPKLLFHYYDKDFNNEADTPDNFQSRRPNTSFCFLDIRSPGLGDTAMYLCATSRDRGRTQETQYFGPGTRLLVL.

CDR3 bases: TGTGCCAGCAGCTTATATCCCCTCAGCGGTGGGTATACGCAGTATTTT. Protein: CASSLYPLSGGYTQYF. This rearrangement joins TRBV11-2 to TRBJ2-3; D is perhaps TRBD2 (5 bases). V lost 2 bases to trimming and J lost 7 bases, with 19 bases between them. From germline, CDR1 is SGHAT and CDR2 FQNNGV. CDR3 length: 16 amino acids.

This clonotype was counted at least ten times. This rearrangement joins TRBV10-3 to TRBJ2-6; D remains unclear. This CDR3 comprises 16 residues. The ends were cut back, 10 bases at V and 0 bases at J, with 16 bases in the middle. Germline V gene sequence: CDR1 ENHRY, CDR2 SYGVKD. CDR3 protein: CATNPTANSGANVLTF. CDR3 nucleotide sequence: TGTGCCACCAACCCTACCGCCAACTCTGGGGCCAACGTCCTGACTTTC.

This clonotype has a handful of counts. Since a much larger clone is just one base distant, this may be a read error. For the CDR3, the DNA is TGTGCCAGCAGTTTATGCTTCCACGGCAGGGGGCATGGCAATCAGCCCCAGCATTTT. This translates into CASSLCFHGRGHGNQPQHF. The V and J genes are TRBV12-3 or TRBV12-4 and TRBJ1-5, with 8 bases matching TRBD1. J lost 2 bases, V lost 2 bases, and 14 bases had no gene match. The length of the CDR3 is 19 residues.

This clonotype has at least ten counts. CDR3 bases: TGTGCCAGCAGTGCTCGGGTAGGGTTCGGTAATGAGCAGTTCTTC. Encoded protein: CASSARVGFGNEQFF. The rearrangement links TRBV2 to TRBJ2-1; D unresolved. This CDR3 region has 15 residues. V was shortened by 4 bases and J by 7 bases, with 17 bases between the two germline ends. Per the germline V gene, CDR1 is SNHLY and CDR2 is FYNNEI.

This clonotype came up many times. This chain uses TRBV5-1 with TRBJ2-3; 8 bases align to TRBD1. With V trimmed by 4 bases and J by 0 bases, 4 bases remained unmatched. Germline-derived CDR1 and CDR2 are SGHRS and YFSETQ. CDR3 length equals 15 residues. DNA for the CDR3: TGCGCCAGCAGCCCATGGACAGGGAGCACAGATACGCAGTATTTT. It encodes CASSPWTGSTDTQYF.

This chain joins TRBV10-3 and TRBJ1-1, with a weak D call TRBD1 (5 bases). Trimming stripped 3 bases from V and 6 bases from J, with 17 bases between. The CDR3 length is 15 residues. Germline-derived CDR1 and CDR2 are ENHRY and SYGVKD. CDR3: CAISDSTGTPSEAFF. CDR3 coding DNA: TGTGCCATCAGTGATTCGACCGGGACGCCGTCTGAAGCTTTCTTT.

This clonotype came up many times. For the CDR3, the DNA is TGCAGCAGCACGGGCTCCTACGAGCAGTACTTC. Its translation: CSSTGSYEQYF. The rearrangement uses TRBV29-1 and TRBJ2-7; D remains ambiguous. Germline values: CDR1 SQVTM, CDR2 ANQGSEA. Trimming took 8 bases from V and 0 from J, leaving 8 bases between them. This CDR3 has 11 residues.

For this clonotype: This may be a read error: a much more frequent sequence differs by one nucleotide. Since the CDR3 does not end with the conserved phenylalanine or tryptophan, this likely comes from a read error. CDR3 loop: CASSPPPAASTDTQYI. The CDR3 DNA follows: TGTGCCAGCAGCCCCCCTCCGGCGGCGAGCACAGATACGCAGTATATT. The chain carries TRBV4-2 and TRBJ2-3; D is unresolved. V lost 4 bases, J lost 0 bases, and 14 bases lay in between. CDR1 LGHNA and CDR2 YNFKEQ come from the germline V gene. The CDR3 is 16 amino acids.

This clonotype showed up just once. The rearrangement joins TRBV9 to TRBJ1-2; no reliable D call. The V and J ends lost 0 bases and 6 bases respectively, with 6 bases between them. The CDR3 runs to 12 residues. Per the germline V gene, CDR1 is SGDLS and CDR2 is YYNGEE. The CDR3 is CASSVGGDGYTF. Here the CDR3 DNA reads TGTGCCAGCAGCGTAGGCGGGGATGGCTACACCTTC.

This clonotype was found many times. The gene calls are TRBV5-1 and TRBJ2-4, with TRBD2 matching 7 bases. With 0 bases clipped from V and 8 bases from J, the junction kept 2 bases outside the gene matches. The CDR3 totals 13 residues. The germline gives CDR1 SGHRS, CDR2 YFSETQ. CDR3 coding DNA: TGCGCCAGCAGCTTGGCCCGGGGGGACATTCAGTACTTC. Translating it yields CASSLARGDIQYF.

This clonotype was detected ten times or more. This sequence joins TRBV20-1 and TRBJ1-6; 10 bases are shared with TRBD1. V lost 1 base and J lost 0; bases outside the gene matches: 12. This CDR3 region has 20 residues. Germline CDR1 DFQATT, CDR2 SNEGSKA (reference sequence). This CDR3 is CSARGWAWTGGVSYNSPLHF. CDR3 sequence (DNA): TGCAGTGCTAGAGGTTGGGCGTGGACAGGGGGTGTCTCCTATAATTCACCCCTCCACTTT.

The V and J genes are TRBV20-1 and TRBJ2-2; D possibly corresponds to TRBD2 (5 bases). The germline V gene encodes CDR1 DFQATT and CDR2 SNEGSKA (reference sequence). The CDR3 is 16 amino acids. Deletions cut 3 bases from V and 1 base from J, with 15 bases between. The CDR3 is CSASGVSAVNTGELFF. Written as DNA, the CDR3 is TGCAGTGCTAGTGGGGTTAGCGCGGTGAACACCGGGGAGCTGTTTTTT.

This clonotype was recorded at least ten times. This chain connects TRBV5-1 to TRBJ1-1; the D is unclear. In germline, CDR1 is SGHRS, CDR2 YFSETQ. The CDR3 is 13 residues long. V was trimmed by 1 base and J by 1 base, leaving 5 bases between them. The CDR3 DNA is TGCGCCAGCAGCTTGTATACGAACACTGAAGCTTTCTTT. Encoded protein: CASSLYTNTEAFF.

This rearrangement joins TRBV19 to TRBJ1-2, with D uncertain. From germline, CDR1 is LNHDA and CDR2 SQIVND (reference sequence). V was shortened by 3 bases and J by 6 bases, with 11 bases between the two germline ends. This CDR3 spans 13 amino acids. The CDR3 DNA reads TGTGCCAGTAGTATCGTCACCGAGAATGGCTACACCTTC. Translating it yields CASSIVTENGYTF.

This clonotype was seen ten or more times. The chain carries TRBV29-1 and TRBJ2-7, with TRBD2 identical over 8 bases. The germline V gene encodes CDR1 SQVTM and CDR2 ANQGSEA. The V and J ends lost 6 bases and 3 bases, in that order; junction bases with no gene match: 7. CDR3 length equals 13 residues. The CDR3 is CSVGSGGIYEQYF. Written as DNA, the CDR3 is TGCAGCGTGGGAAGCGGGGGCATCTACGAGCAGTACTTC.

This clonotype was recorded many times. CDR3 loop: CASSQARGLYGYTF. In DNA form, the CDR3 reads TGTGCCAGCAGCCAAGCCAGGGGTTTATATGGCTACACCTTC. The V call is TRBV3-1, the J call TRBJ1-2; maybe TRBD1 (6 bases). The CDR3 is made up of 14 amino acids. In germline, CDR1 is LGHDT, CDR2 YNNKEL (reference sequence). V shed 1 base and J shed 5 bases, with 11 bases lying between them.

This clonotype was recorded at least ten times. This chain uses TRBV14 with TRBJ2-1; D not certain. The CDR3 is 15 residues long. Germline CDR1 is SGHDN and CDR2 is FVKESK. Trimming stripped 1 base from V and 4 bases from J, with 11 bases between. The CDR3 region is CASSQGQTFYNEQFF. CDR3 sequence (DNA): TGTGCCAGCAGCCAAGGGCAGACCTTTTACAATGAGCAGTTCTTC.

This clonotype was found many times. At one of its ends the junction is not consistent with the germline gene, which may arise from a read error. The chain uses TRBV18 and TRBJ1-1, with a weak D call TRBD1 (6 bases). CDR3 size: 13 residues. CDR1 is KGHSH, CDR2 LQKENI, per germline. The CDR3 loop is CASRFTGNPEAFF. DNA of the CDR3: TGTGCCAGCCGCTTTACAGGGAACCCTGAAGCTTTCTTT.

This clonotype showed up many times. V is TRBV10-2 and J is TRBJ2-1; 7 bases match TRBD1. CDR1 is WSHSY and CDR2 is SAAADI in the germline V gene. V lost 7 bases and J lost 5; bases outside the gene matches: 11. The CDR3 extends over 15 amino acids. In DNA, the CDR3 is TGCGCCAGCAAACTCGACAGGGCGCCACACAATGAGCAGTTCTTC. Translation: CASKLDRAPHNEQFF.